These 26 T cell receptor beta chains originate from one sample sequenced in a study of T-cell memory formation after mild COVID-19. TCRdb used MiXCR to reprocess the 5' RACE reads, holding one entry per CDR3 protein. The sample shows some 150,000 distinct CDR3 sequences, approximately 21% of them seen only once. Sequencing used PBMCs or a T cell subset sorted from them (not recorded which). The receptors derive from an adult woman who had mild COVID-19 (a few samples of this study predate the infection). Cell type and time point are not known.

This clonotype was observed a handful of times. The chain is built from TRBV6-2 or TRBV6-3 and TRBJ2-3; perhaps TRBD2 as D (5 bases). The CDR3 totals 15 residues. V dropped 6 bases and J dropped 1 base, with 14 bases sitting between them. CDR1 MNHEY and CDR2 SVGEGT come from the germline V gene. CDR3 residues: CASRERRSRTDTQYF. As DNA, the CDR3 is TGTGCCAGCAGGGAGCGGCGGAGTCGCACAGATACGCAGTATTTT.

As concerns this clonotype: This CDR3 is missing its conserved last phenylalanine or tryptophan, likely due to a read error. The gene calls are TRBV9 and TRBJ2-1; 8 bases fit TRBD2. Germline V CDR1 and CDR2: SGDLS, YYNGEE. The CDR3 loop spans 14 amino acids. Trimming took 0 bases from V and 10 from J; bases not matched to a gene: 6. The CDR3: CASSVGSAGEEQFL. The DNA of the CDR3 is TGTGCCAGCAGCGTAGGGTCAGCGGGAGAAGAGCAGTTCTTA.

The chain is built from TRBV3-1 and TRBJ2-2; D is perhaps TRBD1 or TRBD2 (5 bases each). This CDR3 is built from 14 residues. Trimming pared 4 bases from V and 6 bases from J, leaving 12 bases between. CDR1 is LGHDT, CDR2 YNNKEL, per germline (reference sequence). The CDR3 loop reads CASSLGTRAGELFF. The CDR3 region has the DNA TGTGCCAGCAGCCTCGGGACCAGGGCCGGGGAGCTGTTTTTT.

This clonotype appeared a few times. This chain joins TRBV30 and TRBJ1-2; no reliable D call. V shed 0 bases and J shed 4 bases, with 6 bases lying between them. This CDR3 is 12 amino acids long. Germline V gene data show CDR1 as GTSNPN and CDR2 as SVGIG (reference sequence). CDR3 region: CAWSVVRYGYTF. CDR3 coding DNA: TGTGCCTGGAGTGTAGTGCGCTATGGCTACACCTTC.

This clonotype was seen ten or more times. The chain's CDR3 is CASSSGGTDTQYF. In DNA, the CDR3 is TGCGCCAGCAGCTCTGGAGGCACAGATACGCAGTATTTT. J is TRBJ2-3 and V is TRBV5-1; D ambiguous. The CDR3 is made up of 13 amino acids. V was pared by 3 bases and J by 1 base, with 6 bases between. The germline CDR1 and CDR2 sequences are SGHRS and YFSETQ.

This clonotype was found a few times. The chain carries TRBV10-3 and TRBJ1-5; D possibly corresponds to TRBD1 (6 bases). CDR1 is ENHRY, CDR2 SYGVKD, per germline. This CDR3 is built from 12 residues. V lost 8 bases to trimming and J lost 4 bases, with 9 bases between them. CDR3 in amino acids: CAIGQKNQPQHF. Written as DNA, the CDR3 is TGTGCCATCGGACAGAAAAATCAGCCCCAGCATTTT.

V and J are TRBV3-1 and TRBJ2-3; D uncertain. CDR1 and CDR2 from the germline V gene are LGHDT and YNNKEL (reference sequence). The length of the CDR3 is 12 residues. Trimming shortened V by 5 bases and J by 3 bases, and 6 bases separated the two germline ends. CDR3 DNA sequence: TGTGCCAGCAGCACGCTTACAGATACGCAGTATTTT. Its translation is CASSTLTDTQYF.

This clonotype turned up a few times. This chain uses TRBV28 with TRBJ2-1, with 13 nucleotides matching TRBD2. The CDR3 spans 18 residues. Per germline, CDR1 MDHEN and CDR2 SYDVKM. Trimming cost V 5 bases and J 6 bases; bases outside gene matches: 13. CDR3 DNA sequence: TGTGCCAGCAGTCCCGGACTAGCGGGAGAATTCCCAGGCAATGAGCAGTTCTTC. Translated, it gives CASSPGLAGEFPGNEQFF.

This clonotype was observed a few times. The V and J genes are TRBV7-2 and TRBJ2-7, with a weak D call TRBD1 (5 bases). Trimming stripped 6 bases from V and 4 bases from J, with 19 bases between. Germline-derived CDR1 and CDR2 are SGHTA and FQGNSA. This CDR3 has 15 residues. As DNA, the CDR3 is TGTGCCAGCAGTCCCAGGGATGGCAGAAGGTACGAGCAGTACTTC. This codes for CASSPRDGRRYEQYF.

The chain carries TRBV6-2 or TRBV6-3 and TRBJ2-1, with 8 bases matching TRBD2. Germline V gene data show CDR1 as MNHEY and CDR2 as SVGEGT. The CDR3 totals 17 residues. After removal of 6 bases from V and 2 bases from J, the junction contained 12 bases not matched to a gene. CDR3 residues: CASSGGDRDTAYNEQFF. CDR3 nucleotides: TGTGCCAGCAGCGGGGGGGACCGGGACACCGCCTACAATGAGCAGTTCTTC.

This chain uses TRBV24-1 with TRBJ2-1; 13 bases fit TRBD2. V shed 4 bases and J 8 bases; nucleotides not matched to a gene: 4. Per the germline V gene, CDR1 is KGHDR and CDR2 is SFDVKD. The CDR3 totals 15 residues. The CDR3 here is CATSELAGGPYEQFF. DNA of the CDR3: TGTGCCACCAGTGAACTAGCGGGAGGGCCATATGAGCAGTTCTTC.

The chain has TRBV7-8 and TRBJ2-2, with D perhaps TRBD1 or TRBD2 (6 bases each). Germline loops: CDR1 SGHVS, CDR2 FQNEAQ. The CDR3 runs to 16 residues. Deletions cut 7 bases from V and 0 bases from J, with 15 bases between. The CDR3 region is CASTDPGGANTGELFF. DNA of the CDR3: TGTGCCAGCACCGACCCCGGGGGCGCGAACACCGGGGAGCTGTTTTTT.

This chain uses TRBV6-1 with TRBJ1-1, with 7 nucleotides matching TRBD1. The germline V gene encodes CDR1 MNHNS and CDR2 SASEGT. The CDR3 runs to 14 residues. V shed 7 bases and J 10 bases; nucleotides not matched to a gene: 15. The CDR3 DNA follows: TGTGCCAGCAAGACAGGGACGGGCCCTCGCGGAGCTTTCTTT. This codes for CASKTGTGPRGAFF.

The chain couples TRBV2 to TRBJ2-5, with 8 bases fitting TRBD2. The CDR3 runs 16 residues. After removal of 9 bases from V and 4 bases from J, the junction contained 16 bases not matched to a gene. The germline CDR1 and CDR2 sequences are SNHLY and FYNNEI. CDR3 amino acids: CARGSSAGGSRETQYF. Here the CDR3 DNA reads TGTGCCAGGGGCTCTAGCGCGGGGGGTTCGAGAGAGACCCAGTACTTC. Using reference TRBV2 and TRBJ2-5 for the parts outside the CDR3, the full variable domain is EPEVTQTPSHQVTQMGQEVILRCVPISNHLYFYWYRQILGQKVEFLVSFYNNEISEKSEIFDDQFSVERPDGSNFTLKIRSTKLEDSAMYFCARGSSAGGSRETQYFGPGTRLLVL.

This clonotype was recorded only once. This chain connects TRBV7-2 to TRBJ1-1; D gene ambiguous. Trimming left V 2 bases short and J 7 bases short, with 5 bases between. Germline CDR1 SGHTA, CDR2 FQGNSA. This CDR3 is built from 11 residues. The CDR3 sequence is CASSLMGEAFF. CDR3 nucleotides: TGTGCCAGCAGCTTAATGGGTGAAGCTTTCTTT.

This clonotype was picked up a small number of times. The V and J genes are TRBV29-1 and TRBJ2-2, with 10 bases that match TRBD2. This CDR3 comprises 13 residues. J was trimmed by 7 bases and V by 6 bases; bases with no gene match: 5. Germline V gives CDR1 SQVTM, CDR2 ANQGSEA. The CDR3 DNA reads as TGCAGCGTCGCCCCTAGCGGGAGCGGGGAGCTGTTTTTT. As protein: CSVAPSGSGELFF.

This clonotype was detected only a few times. The chain joins TRBV12-5 to TRBJ1-2, with 8 bases that match TRBD1. The CDR3 has 17 amino acids. Germline V gives CDR1 LGHNT, CDR2 FRNRAP. V was pared by 5 bases and J by 4 bases, with 15 bases of the junction left unmatched. CDR3 residues: CASGTDRGGLPPYGYTF. The CDR3 DNA is TGTGCTAGTGGTACAGACAGGGGTGGACTCCCACCCTATGGCTACACCTTC.

The chain carries TRBV7-9 and TRBJ2-3, with a weak D call TRBD1 (5 bases). The germline gives CDR1 SEHNR, CDR2 FQNEAQ (reference sequence). Trimming took 5 bases from V and 4 from J, leaving 13 bases between them. This CDR3 region has 14 residues. DNA for the CDR3: TGTGCCAGCAGCCTTCAGGGCGGCGCAGATACGCAGTATTTT. It encodes CASSLQGGADTQYF. The entire variable domain, with the rest obtained from reference TRBV7-9 and TRBJ2-3, is as follows: DTGVSQNPRHKITKRGQNVTFRCDPISEHNRLYWYRQTLGQGPEFLTYFQNEAQLEKSRLLSDRFSAERPKGSFSTLEIQRTEQGDSAMYLCASSLQGGADTQYFGPGTRLTVL.

The V and J genes are TRBV5-6 and TRBJ1-1; 10 bases are shared with TRBD1. Germline V gene lookup returns CDR1 SGHDT and CDR2 YYEEEE. V shed 0 bases and J 2 bases; nucleotides not matched to a gene: 7. The CDR3 has 17 amino acids. Here the CDR3 reads CASSLADRGLDNTEAFF. As DNA, the CDR3 is TGTGCCAGCAGCTTGGCCGACAGGGGGCTCGATAACACTGAAGCTTTCTTT.

The chain has TRBV27 and TRBJ2-6; TRBD1 might be the D (7 bases). The CDR3 has 17 residues. The V and J ends lost 5 bases and 0 bases respectively, with 14 bases between them. Germline V gene lookup returns CDR1 MNHEY and CDR2 SMNVEV (reference sequence). DNA for the CDR3: TGTGCCAGCAGTCTGCGGGACAGCTACTCTGGGGCCAACGTCCTGACTTTC. This gives the protein CASSLRDSYSGANVLTF.

V gene TRBV6-2 or TRBV6-3 combines with J gene TRBJ1-2, with D unclear. From germline, CDR1 is MNHEY and CDR2 SVGEGT. Trimming took 5 bases from V and 4 from J, leaving 20 bases between them. The CDR3 sequence is 16 residues long. The CDR3 reads CASSPRRTFEIYGYTF. CDR3 bases: TGTGCCAGCAGTCCACGAAGGACCTTTGAAATCTATGGCTACACCTTC.

This clonotype was seen more than once but under ten times. The CDR3: CASSSAGQPSYEQYF. The CDR3 DNA follows: TGTGCCAGCAGCTCAGCGGGACAGCCTTCCTACGAGCAGTACTTC. The chain links TRBV11-2 to TRBJ2-7; D possibly matches TRBD1 or TRBD2 (7 bases each). V lost 4 bases, J lost 1 base, and 14 bases lay in between. The CDR3 spans 15 residues. Germline V lookup: CDR1 SGHAT, CDR2 FQNNGV.

For the CDR3, the DNA is TGTGCCAGCAGTTACGCAAGACTGAAAGCGAACACCGGGGAGCTGTTTTTT. Its protein is CASSYARLKANTGELFF. The chain combines TRBV6-2 or TRBV6-3 with TRBJ2-2; D gene unclear. CDR1 and CDR2 from the germline V gene are MNHEY and SVGEGT. The CDR3 covers 17 residues. Trimming left V 2 bases short and J 0 bases short, with 13 bases between.

A few counts support this clonotype. V and J are TRBV6-2 or TRBV6-3 and TRBJ2-2; 7 nucleotides match TRBD1. From germline, CDR1 is MNHEY and CDR2 SVGEGT. This CDR3 contains 16 residues. The trim removed 6 bases at V and 7 bases at J, leaving 14 bases unmatched. The CDR3 sequence: CASSPNRQGQGGELFF. The CDR3 nucleotides are TGTGCCAGCAGCCCCAACCGACAGGGCCAGGGCGGGGAGCTGTTTTTT.

V usage is TRBV7-2 and J usage is TRBJ2-7, with D possibly called TRBD1 or TRBD2 (6 bases each). CDR1 is SGHTA, CDR2 FQGNSA, per germline. The CDR3 consists of 15 residues. Trimming took off 5 bases at V and 3 bases at J, with 17 bases between the two ends. The chain's CDR3 is CASSPEGDSHYEQYF. The CDR3 DNA reads as TGTGCCAGCAGCCCCGAGGGGGACTCTCACTACGAGCAGTACTTC.

This clonotype has just a few counts. The genes are TRBV20-1 and TRBJ2-5, with D tentatively TRBD2 (5 bases). CDR1 DFQATT and CDR2 SNEGSKA come from the germline V gene (reference sequence). This CDR3 has 11 amino acids. Trimming took off 5 bases at V and 10 bases at J, with 14 bases between the two ends. This CDR3 is CSARLDRGQYF. The DNA for the CDR3 is TGCAGTGCTCGACTGGACCGGGGCCAGTACTTC.